The 11 T cell receptor beta chains below all came from one sample that was sequenced in a study of PD-1 blockade in mismatch repair-deficient tumors. Assay: immunoSEQ multiplex PCR; the TCRdb copy retains only in-frame clones and omits some. The table has under 150,000 clones, more than 85% seen once; the top ten hold less than 15%. Sequencing was performed on peripheral blood, taken 44 weeks after starting pembrolizumab. These receptors were obtained from an adult with mismatch repair-deficient cancer.

The rearrangement uses TRBV7-9 and TRBJ2-7; 11 bases align to TRBD1. Germline lookup yields CDR1 SEHNR and CDR2 FQNEAQ (reference sequence). The CDR3 consists of 16 residues. Germline trimming cut 2 bases from V and 4 bases from J; bases unmatched to any gene: 7. In DNA form, the CDR3 reads TGTGCCAGCAGCTTAATTCCCGGGACAGGGGGTTACGAGCAGTACTTC. This gives the protein CASSLIPGTGGYEQYF. The full variable domain, its missing parts supplied by reference TRBV7-9 and TRBJ2-7, is DTGVSQNPRHKITKRGQNVTFRCDPISEHNRLYWYRQTLGQGPEFLTYFQNEAQLEKSRLLSDRFSAERPKGSFSTLEIQRTEQGDSAMYLCASSLIPGTGGYEQYFGPGTRLTVT.

This chain joins TRBV27 and TRBJ2-1; 16 bases align to TRBD2. Trimming took 7 bases from V and 1 from J; bases not matched to a gene: 13. The CDR3 has 20 amino acids. The germline V gene has CDR1 MNHEY and CDR2 SMNVEV (reference sequence). Here the CDR3 reads CASIKAPGLAGGGSYNEQFF. Here the CDR3 DNA reads TGTGCCAGCATCAAAGCCCCGGGACTAGCGGGAGGGGGATCCTACAATGAGCAGTTCTTC.

The chain links TRBV5-4 to TRBJ2-1, with D possibly being TRBD2 (6 bases). This CDR3 region has 17 residues. The germline V and J ends were trimmed by 0 bases and 0 bases, with 13 bases remaining between them. Germline loops: CDR1 SGHNT, CDR2 YYREEE (reference sequence). The CDR3 protein is CASSLDFRESSYNEQFF. The CDR3 nucleotides are TGTGCCAGCAGCTTGGATTTTCGGGAGAGCTCCTACAATGAGCAGTTCTTC.

CDR3 bases: TGTGCCAGCAGCTTGTTCCGCGGGGGGGAGACCCAGTACTTC. It encodes CASSLFRGGETQYF. The J gene is TRBJ2-5, the V gene TRBV5-4; TRBD2 matches at 8 bases. V lost 1 base and J lost 5; bases outside the gene matches: 4. Per the germline V gene, CDR1 is SGHNT and CDR2 is YYREEE (reference sequence). This CDR3 is 14 amino acids long.

The chain links TRBV6-4 to TRBJ2-1; 11 nucleotides agree with TRBD2. The length of the CDR3 is 15 residues. The germline V gene has CDR1 MRHNA and CDR2 SNTAGT. V was pared by 2 bases and J by 3 bases, with 0 bases of the junction left unmatched. CDR3 DNA sequence: TGTGCCAGCAGTGACGGACTAGCGGGCTACAATGAGCAGTTCTTC. The encoded protein is CASSDGLAGYNEQFF.

This chain links TRBV5-5 with TRBJ2-7; tentatively, D is TRBD2 (6 bases). Germline CDR1 and CDR2: SGHKS and YYEKEE (reference sequence). Trimming pared 7 bases from V and 2 bases from J, leaving 16 bases between. The CDR3 is 14 amino acids. CDR3 sequence (DNA): TGTGCCAGCGGCCAACTTGGAGGGCCCTACGAGCAGTACTTC. This gives the protein CASGQLGGPYEQYF.

This chain joins TRBV4-3 and TRBJ1-1; a possible D gene is TRBD1 (6 bases). Trimming removed 0 bases at V and 1 base at J, with 18 bases between. CDR1 is LGHNA and CDR2 is YSLEER in the germline V gene. This CDR3 spans 18 amino acids. CDR3 nucleotides: TGCGCCAGCAGCCAAGACCCCACCCGAACAGGGCGGAACACTGAAGCTTTCTTT. Its protein is CASSQDPTRTGRNTEAFF.

V is TRBV10-3 and J is TRBJ2-5; D gene unclear. The CDR3 sequence is 16 residues long. CDR1 and CDR2 (germline): ENHRY, SYGVKD. V lost 3 bases and J lost 10, with 24 bases in between. The CDR3 protein is CAISERLLMRQVDQYF. CDR3 nucleotide sequence: TGTGCCATCAGTGAAAGACTGCTTATGAGACAAGTCGACCAGTACTTC.

This clone was detected only once. The rearrangement links TRBV30 to TRBJ2-7, with 9 bases fitting TRBD1. Trimming removed 5 bases from V and 2 bases from J; junction bases left unmatched: 13. The CDR3 extends over 16 amino acids. Germline V gene lookup returns CDR1 GTSNPN and CDR2 SVGIG (reference sequence). The CDR3 loop is CAWGTGRVGGAYEQYF. For the CDR3, the DNA is TGTGCCTGGGGGACAGGGAGGGTGGGGGGCGCCTACGAGCAGTACTTC.

The rearrangement joins TRBV19 to TRBJ2-7; 8 bases agree with TRBD1. V shed 4 bases, J shed 6 bases, and the junction held 5 bases outside the gene matches. The CDR3 totals 13 residues. Germline assignment: CDR1 LNHDA and CDR2 SQIVND (reference sequence). The CDR3 region is CASSKDRGIEQYF. As DNA, the CDR3 is TGTGCCAGTAGTAAAGACAGGGGAATCGAGCAGTACTTC.

The V gene is TRBV25-1, the J gene TRBJ2-5; D is tentatively TRBD1 or TRBD2 (5 bases each). V lost 6 bases and J lost 3, with 23 bases in between. Germline loops: CDR1 MGHDK, CDR2 SYGVNS. This CDR3 is 17 amino acids long. This CDR3 is CASRGPYWDAQKETQYF. The CDR3 nucleotides read TGTGCCAGCAGGGGACCTTATTGGGACGCGCAAAAAGAGACCCAGTACTTC.